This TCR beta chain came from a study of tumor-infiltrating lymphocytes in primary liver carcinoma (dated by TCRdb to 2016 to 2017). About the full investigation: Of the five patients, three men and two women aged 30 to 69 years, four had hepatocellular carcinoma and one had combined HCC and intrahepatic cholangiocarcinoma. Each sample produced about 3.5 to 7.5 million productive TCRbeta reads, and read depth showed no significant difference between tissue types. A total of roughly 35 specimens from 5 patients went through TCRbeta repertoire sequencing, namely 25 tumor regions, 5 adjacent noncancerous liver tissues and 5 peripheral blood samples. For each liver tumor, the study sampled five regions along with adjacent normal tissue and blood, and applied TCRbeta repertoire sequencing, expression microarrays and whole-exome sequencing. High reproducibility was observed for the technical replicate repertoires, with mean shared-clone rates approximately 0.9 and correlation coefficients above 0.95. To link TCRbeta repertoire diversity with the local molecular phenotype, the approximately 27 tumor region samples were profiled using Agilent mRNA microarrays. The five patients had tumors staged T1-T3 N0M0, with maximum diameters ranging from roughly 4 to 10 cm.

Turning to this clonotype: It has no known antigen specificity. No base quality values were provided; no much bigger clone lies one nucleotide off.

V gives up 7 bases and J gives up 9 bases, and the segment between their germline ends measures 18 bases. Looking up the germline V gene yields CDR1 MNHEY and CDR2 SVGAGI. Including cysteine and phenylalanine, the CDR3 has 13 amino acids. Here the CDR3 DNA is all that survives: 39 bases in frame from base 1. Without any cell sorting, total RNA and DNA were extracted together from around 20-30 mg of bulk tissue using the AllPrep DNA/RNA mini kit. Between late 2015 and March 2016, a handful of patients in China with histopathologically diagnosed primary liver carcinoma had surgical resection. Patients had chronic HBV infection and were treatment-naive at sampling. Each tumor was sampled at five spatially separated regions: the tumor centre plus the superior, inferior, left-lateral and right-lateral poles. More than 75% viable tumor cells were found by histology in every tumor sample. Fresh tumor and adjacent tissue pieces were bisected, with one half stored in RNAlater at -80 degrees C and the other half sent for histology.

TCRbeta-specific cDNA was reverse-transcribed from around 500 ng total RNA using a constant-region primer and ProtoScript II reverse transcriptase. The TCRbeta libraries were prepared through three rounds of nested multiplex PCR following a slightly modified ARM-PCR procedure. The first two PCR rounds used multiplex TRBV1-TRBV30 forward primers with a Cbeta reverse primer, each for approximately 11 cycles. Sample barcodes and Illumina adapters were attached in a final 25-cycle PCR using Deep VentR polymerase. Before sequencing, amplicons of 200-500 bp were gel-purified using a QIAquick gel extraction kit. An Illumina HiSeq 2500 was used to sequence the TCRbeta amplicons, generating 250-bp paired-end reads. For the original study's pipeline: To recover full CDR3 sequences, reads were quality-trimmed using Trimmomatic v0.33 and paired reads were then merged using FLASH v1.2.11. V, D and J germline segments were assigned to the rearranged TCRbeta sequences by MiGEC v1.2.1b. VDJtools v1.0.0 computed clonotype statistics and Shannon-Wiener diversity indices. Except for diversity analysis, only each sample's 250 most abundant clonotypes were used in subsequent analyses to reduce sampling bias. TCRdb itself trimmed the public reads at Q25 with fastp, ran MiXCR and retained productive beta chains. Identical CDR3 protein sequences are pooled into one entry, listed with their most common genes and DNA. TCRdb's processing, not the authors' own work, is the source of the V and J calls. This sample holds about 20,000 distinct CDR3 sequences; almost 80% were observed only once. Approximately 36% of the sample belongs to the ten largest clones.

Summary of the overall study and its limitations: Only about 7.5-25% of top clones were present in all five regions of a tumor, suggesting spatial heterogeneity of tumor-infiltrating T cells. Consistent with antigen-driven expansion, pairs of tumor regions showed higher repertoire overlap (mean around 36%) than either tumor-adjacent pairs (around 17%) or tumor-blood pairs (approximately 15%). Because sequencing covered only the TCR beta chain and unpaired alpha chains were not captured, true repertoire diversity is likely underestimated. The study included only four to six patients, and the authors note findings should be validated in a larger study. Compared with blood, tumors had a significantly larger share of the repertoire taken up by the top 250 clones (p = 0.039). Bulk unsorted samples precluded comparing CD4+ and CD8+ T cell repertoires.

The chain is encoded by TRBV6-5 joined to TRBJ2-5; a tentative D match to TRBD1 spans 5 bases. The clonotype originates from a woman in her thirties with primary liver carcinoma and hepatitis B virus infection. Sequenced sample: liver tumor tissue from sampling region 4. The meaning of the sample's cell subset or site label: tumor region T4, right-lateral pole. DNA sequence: TGTGCCAGCATTACCGACAAGGGGCTGTCCCAGTACTTC. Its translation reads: CASITDKGLSQYF.